The 13 T cell receptor beta chains below come from one sample, sequenced in a study of cytomegalovirus exposure and HLA in healthy donors (dated by TCRdb to 2016 to 2017). Libraries were made using the immunoSEQ multiplex PCR assay. TCRdb retrieved this table from immuneACCESS and kept in-frame rearrangements only. Not all clones are present; in checked studies, unresolved V genes account for under half, and no reason is known for the remainder. The sample table contains about 150,000 clones; only one count was recorded for roughly 90% of them. Clones ranked in the top ten supply under 0.8% of the sample. Sequenced material: PBMCs. The source is a man between 18 and 35 years old in good health and CMV-seronegative.

V gene TRBV21-1 combines with J gene TRBJ2-7; the table's TRBD2 call for D was not verified on the DNA. TRBV21-1 is shown as a pseudogene. This CDR3 region has 17 residues. The CDR3 sequence: CASSKRVSTSLGYEQYF. The CDR3 DNA follows: TGTGCCAGCAGCAAAAGAGTCTCGACTAGCTTAGGTTACGAGCAGTACTTC.

This chain connects TRBV27 to TRBJ1-5; D is possibly TRBD1 (5 bases). Trimming took 3 bases from V and 9 from J, leaving 15 bases between them. Germline-derived CDR1 and CDR2 are MNHEY and SMNVEV (reference sequence). The CDR3 extends over 14 amino acids. The CDR3 DNA follows: TGTGCCAGCAGTTTCCAGGGATACGGTTGGCCCCAGCATTTT. Translated: CASSFQGYGWPQHF.

The rearrangement links TRBV5-4 to TRBJ2-5; TRBD2 matches at 7 bases. CDR3 length: 16 amino acids. The germline gives CDR1 SGHNT, CDR2 YYREEE (reference sequence). Trimming took 0 bases from V and 5 from J; bases not matched to a gene: 10. The CDR3 region has the DNA TGTGCCAGCAGCTTGGGAGGACTAGTCTCCCAGGAGACCCAGTACTTC. Residues: CASSLGGLVSQETQYF.

The rearrangement uses TRBV10-2 and TRBJ2-7; the match to TRBD2 covers 13 bases. Germline CDR1 WSHSY, CDR2 SAAADI. The length of the CDR3 is 17 residues. V shed 4 bases, J shed 0 bases, and the junction held 6 bases outside the gene matches. CDR3 nucleotides: TGCGCCAGCAGTGGGACTAGCGGGGGAATTACCTCCTACGAGCAGTACTTC. Translated: CASSGTSGGITSYEQYF.

V is TRBV14 and J is TRBJ1-4; a possible D gene is TRBD1 (5 bases). Germline CDR1 reads SGHDN; CDR2 reads FVKESK. The CDR3 spans 15 residues. V shed 2 bases and J shed 7 bases, with 14 bases lying between them. As DNA, the CDR3 is TGTGCCAGCAGCCAACTACAGGTTTTCGGTGAAAAACTGTTTTTT. It translates to CASSQLQVFGEKLFF.

The chain combines TRBV9 with TRBJ2-1, with TRBD2 matching 7 bases. The length of the CDR3 is 14 residues. Trimming cost V 0 bases and J 8 bases; bases outside gene matches: 5. Germline CDR1 SGDLS, CDR2 YYNGEE. CDR3 coding DNA: TGTGCCAGCAGCGTAGGGGGCGGGAGTGATGAGCAGTTCTTC. Residues: CASSVGGGSDEQFF.

The count of this clone is one. The rearrangement links TRBV5-1 to TRBJ1-2, with TRBD1 matching over 9 bases. The CDR3 totals 16 residues. Germline assignment: CDR1 SGHRS and CDR2 YFSETQ. The ends lost 3 bases at V and 4 bases at J; junction bases unmatched: 10. The CDR3 DNA follows: TGCGCCAGCAGCTCATCGGGGACAGGGTCCCCCTATGGCTACACCTTC. It encodes CASSSSGTGSPYGYTF.

The V call is TRBV5-5, the J call TRBJ2-7; 7 bases are shared with TRBD1. Germline V gene lookup returns CDR1 SGHKS and CDR2 YYEKEE (reference sequence). The junction had 2 bases not matched to a gene; V was cut back by 4 bases and J by 4 bases. The CDR3 has 12 amino acids. The CDR3 nucleotides are TGTGCCAGCAGCCCGACAGGGTACGAGCAGTACGTC. This encodes CASSPTGYEQYV.

The rearrangement uses TRBV14 and TRBJ2-1; D remains ambiguous. V was trimmed by 6 bases and J by 4 bases, leaving 10 bases between them. Germline V CDR1 and CDR2: SGHDN, FVKESK. The CDR3 length is 13 residues. CDR3 DNA sequence: TGTGCCAGCAGGCTTGGCCTTTACAATGAGCAGTTCTTC. Translating it yields CASRLGLYNEQFF.

The chain is built from TRBV5-6 and TRBJ2-3; 10 bases are shared with TRBD2. Unmatched junction bases numbered 3, after V lost 2 bases and J lost 6 bases. The germline CDR1 and CDR2 sequences are SGHDT and YYEEEE. The CDR3 has 14 amino acids. The CDR3 region is CASSLSGRADTQYF. The CDR3 nucleotides read TGTGCCAGCAGCTTAAGCGGGAGGGCGGATACGCAGTATTTT.

This chain connects TRBV19 to TRBJ2-1; 11 nucleotides line up with TRBD2. Germline assignment: CDR1 LNHDA and CDR2 SQIVND (reference sequence). Trimming removed 3 bases from V and 4 bases from J; junction bases left unmatched: 11. This CDR3 contains 18 residues. CDR3 loop: CASSIHSLAGGQYNEQFF. The CDR3 DNA follows: TGTGCCAGTAGTATTCATAGTCTAGCGGGAGGCCAATACAATGAGCAGTTCTTC. Full variable domain (missing parts from reference TRBV19 and TRBJ2-1): DGGITQSPKYLFRKEGQNVTLSCEQNLNHDAMYWYRQDPGQGLRLIYYSQIVNDFQKGDIAEGYSVSREKKESFPLTVTSAQKNPTAFYLCASSIHSLAGGQYNEQFFGPGTRLTVL.

CDR3 coding DNA: TGTGCCAGCAGTGAAACTAATGACAGGGGCTATACATACGAGCAGTACGTC. Amino acid sequence: CASSETNDRGYTYEQYV. The gene calls are TRBV6-1 and TRBJ2-7; TRBD1 matches 8 bases. CDR3 length: 17 residues. From germline, CDR1 is MNHNS and CDR2 SASEGT. V lost 2 bases to trimming and J lost 4 bases; unmatched junction nucleotides: 13.

This chain links TRBV10-2 with TRBJ1-1; 11 positions agree with TRBD1. Germline lookup yields CDR1 WSHSY and CDR2 SAAADI. The length of the CDR3 is 16 residues. V lost 9 bases, J lost 5 bases, and 14 bases stayed unmatched. The CDR3 here is CASTQPGQGVGTEAFF. CDR3 bases: TGCGCCAGTACTCAACCGGGACAGGGGGTTGGGACTGAAGCTTTCTTT.